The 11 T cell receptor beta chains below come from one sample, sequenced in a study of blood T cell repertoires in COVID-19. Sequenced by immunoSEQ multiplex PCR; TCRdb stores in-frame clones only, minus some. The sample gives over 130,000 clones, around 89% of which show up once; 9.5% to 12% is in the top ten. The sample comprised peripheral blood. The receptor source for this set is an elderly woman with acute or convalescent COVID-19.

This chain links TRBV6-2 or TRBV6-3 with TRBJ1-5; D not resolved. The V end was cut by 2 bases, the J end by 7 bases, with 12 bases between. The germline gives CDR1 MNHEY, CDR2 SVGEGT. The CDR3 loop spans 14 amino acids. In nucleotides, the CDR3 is TGTGCCAGCAGTTACGGTAATGGGGAGCAGCCCCAGCATTTT. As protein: CASSYGNGEQPQHF.

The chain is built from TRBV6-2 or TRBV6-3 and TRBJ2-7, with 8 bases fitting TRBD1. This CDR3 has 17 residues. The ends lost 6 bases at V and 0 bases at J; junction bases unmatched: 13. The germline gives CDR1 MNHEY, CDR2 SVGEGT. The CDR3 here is CASSFTLQGESSYEQYF. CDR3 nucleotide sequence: TGTGCCAGCAGCTTCACCCTACAGGGGGAAAGCTCCTACGAGCAGTACTTC.

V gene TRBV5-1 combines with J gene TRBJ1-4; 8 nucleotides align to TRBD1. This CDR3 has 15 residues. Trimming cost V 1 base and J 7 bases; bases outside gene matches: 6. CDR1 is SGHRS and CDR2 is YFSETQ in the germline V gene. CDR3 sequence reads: CASSLLQGAGEKLFF. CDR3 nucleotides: TGCGCCAGCAGCTTGCTGCAGGGGGCAGGTGAAAAACTGTTTTTT.

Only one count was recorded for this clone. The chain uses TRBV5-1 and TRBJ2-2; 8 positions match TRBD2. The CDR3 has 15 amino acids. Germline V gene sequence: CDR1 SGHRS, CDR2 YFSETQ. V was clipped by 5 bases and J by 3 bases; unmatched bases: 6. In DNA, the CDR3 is TGCGCCAGCAGATCTACTAGCGGATACACCGGGGAGCTGTTTTTT. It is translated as CASRSTSGYTGELFF.

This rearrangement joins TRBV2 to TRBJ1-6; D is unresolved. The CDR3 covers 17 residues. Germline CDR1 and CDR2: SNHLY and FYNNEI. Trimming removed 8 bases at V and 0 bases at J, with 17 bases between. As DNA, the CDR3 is TGTGCCAGCCTCCCTGGAGGTCGGATCTCCTATAATTCACCCCTCCACTTT. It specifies CASLPGGRISYNSPLHF.

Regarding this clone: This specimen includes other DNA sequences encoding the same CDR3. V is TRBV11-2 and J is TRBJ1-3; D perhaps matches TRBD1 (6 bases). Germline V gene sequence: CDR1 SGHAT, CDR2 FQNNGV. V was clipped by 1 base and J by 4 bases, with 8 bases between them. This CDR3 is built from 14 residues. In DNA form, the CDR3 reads TGTGCCAGCAGCTTAGCAGGGGTCGGAAACACCATATATTTT. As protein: CASSLAGVGNTIYF.

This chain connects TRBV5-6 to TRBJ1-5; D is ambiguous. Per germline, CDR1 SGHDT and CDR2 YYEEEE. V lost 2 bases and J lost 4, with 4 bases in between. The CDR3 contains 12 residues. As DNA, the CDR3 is TGTGCCAGCAGCTTCGGGAATCAGCCCCAGCATTTT. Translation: CASSFGNQPQHF.

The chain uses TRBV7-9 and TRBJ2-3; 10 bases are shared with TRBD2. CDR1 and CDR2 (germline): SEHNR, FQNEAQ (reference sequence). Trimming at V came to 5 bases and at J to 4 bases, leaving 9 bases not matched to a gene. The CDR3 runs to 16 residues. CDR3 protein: CASSLWGTSVSDTQYF. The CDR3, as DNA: TGTGCCAGCAGCCTCTGGGGGACTAGCGTTTCAGATACGCAGTATTTT.

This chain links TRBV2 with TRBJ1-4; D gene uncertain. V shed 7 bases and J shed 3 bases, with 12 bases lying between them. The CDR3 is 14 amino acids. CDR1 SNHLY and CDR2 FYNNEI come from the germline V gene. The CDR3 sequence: CASKAGSSNEKLFF. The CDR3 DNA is TGTGCCAGCAAAGCGGGGAGTTCTAATGAAAAACTGTTTTTT.

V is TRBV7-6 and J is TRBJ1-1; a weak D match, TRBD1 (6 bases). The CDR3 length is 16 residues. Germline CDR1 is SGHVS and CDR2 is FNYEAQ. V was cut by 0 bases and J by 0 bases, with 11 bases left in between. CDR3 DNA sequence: TGTGCCAGCAGCTTAGCGCTGGGACACCTGAACACTGAAGCTTTCTTT. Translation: CASSLALGHLNTEAFF.

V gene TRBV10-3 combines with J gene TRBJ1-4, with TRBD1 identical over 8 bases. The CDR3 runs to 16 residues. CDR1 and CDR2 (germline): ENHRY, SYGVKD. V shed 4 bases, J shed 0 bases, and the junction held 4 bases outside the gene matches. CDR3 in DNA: TGTGCCATCAGTGGGACAGGGCCTCCAACTAATGAAAAACTGTTTTTT. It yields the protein CAISGTGPPTNEKLFF.